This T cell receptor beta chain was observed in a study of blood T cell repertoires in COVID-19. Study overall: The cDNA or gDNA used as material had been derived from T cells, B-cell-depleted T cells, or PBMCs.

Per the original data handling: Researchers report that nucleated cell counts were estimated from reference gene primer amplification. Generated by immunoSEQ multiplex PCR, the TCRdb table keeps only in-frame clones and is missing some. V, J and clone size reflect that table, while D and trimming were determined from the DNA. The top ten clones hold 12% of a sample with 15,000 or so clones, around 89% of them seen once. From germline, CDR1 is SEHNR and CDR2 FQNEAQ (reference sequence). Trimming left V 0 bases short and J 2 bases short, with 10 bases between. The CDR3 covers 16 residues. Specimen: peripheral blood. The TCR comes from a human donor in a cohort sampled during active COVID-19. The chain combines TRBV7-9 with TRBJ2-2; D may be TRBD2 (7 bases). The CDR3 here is CASSLAGGPNTGELFF. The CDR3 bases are TGTGCCAGCAGCTTAGCGGGGGGGCCAAACACCGGGGAGCTGTTTTTT.